The 20 T cell receptor beta chains reported below all come from one sample, sequenced in a study of human T cells and chemical hapten exposure. Time point noted: pre-sensitization, week 0. Treatment: therapeutic diphenylcyclopropenone sensitization with weekly scalp DPC. TCRdb recomputed calls from the RACE reads with MiXCR, one row per CDR3 protein. The sample includes roughly 100,000 distinct CDR3 sequences, approximately 11% of them seen just once. This specimen was whole blood, taken in connection with sensitization to the hapten diphenylcyclopropenone (DPC). The receptors here all came from a woman aged 60-75 years with alopecia areata. Some clones in this sample may be carry-over from other donors' samples.

This clonotype was recorded many times. The rearrangement uses TRBV20-1 and TRBJ1-6, with D tentatively TRBD1 (6 bases). Trimming cost V 1 base and J 7 bases, with 14 bases left between them. This CDR3 is built from 15 residues. CDR1 DFQATT and CDR2 SNEGSKA come from the germline V gene (reference sequence). The CDR3 loop reads CSARVTWGGNSPLHF. In DNA, the CDR3 is TGCAGTGCTAGAGTCACTTGGGGGGGCAATTCACCCCTCCACTTT.

In this sample, this clonotype turned up many times. The chain uses TRBV12-3 or TRBV12-4 and TRBJ2-7, with 9 bases matching TRBD2. Trimming took 1 base from V and 12 from J; bases not matched to a gene: 7. The CDR3 is 13 residues long. Here the CDR3 reads CASSLGRELAGYF. DNA for the CDR3: TGTGCCAGCAGTTTAGGACGAGAACTAGCGGGGTACTTC.

This clonotype was counted at least ten times. The chain carries TRBV6-1 and TRBJ1-5, with D maybe TRBD1 (5 bases). Germline lookup yields CDR1 MNHNS and CDR2 SASEGT. The germline V and J ends were trimmed by 4 bases and 0 bases, with 10 bases remaining between them. The CDR3 is made up of 15 amino acids. The CDR3 spells CASSAWGGSNQPQHF. CDR3 DNA: TGTGCCAGCAGTGCGTGGGGCGGTAGCAATCAGCCCCAGCATTTT.

J is TRBJ2-5 and V is TRBV5-1; no definite D call. CDR3 length: 12 residues. Germline assignment: CDR1 SGHRS and CDR2 YFSETQ. Trimming stripped 0 bases from V and 3 bases from J, with 3 bases between. The CDR3, as DNA: TGCGCCAGCAGCTTGGTGGAAGAGACCCAGTACTTC. This sequence encodes CASSLVEETQYF.

This rearrangement joins TRBV4-1 to TRBJ2-2; maybe TRBD2 (5 bases). The CDR3 has 17 amino acids. V lost 4 bases, J lost 3 bases, and 18 bases lay in between. The germline V gene has CDR1 MGHRA and CDR2 YSYEKL. The CDR3 DNA sequence: TGCGCCAGCAGCCTCGCCCCGGGAAGGCCCGACACCGGGGAGCTGTTTTTT. Protein: CASSLAPGRPDTGELFF.

There are many counts of this clonotype. The chain employs TRBV20-1 and TRBJ2-7; 8 bases map to TRBD1. V gave up 5 bases and J gave up 0 bases; unmatched junction bases: 6. Germline CDR1 DFQATT, CDR2 SNEGSKA (reference sequence). The CDR3 spans 14 residues. CDR3 protein: CSAGRQGFSYEQYF. Written as DNA, the CDR3 is TGCAGTGCTGGAAGACAGGGGTTCTCCTACGAGCAGTACTTC.

With regard to this clonotype: A much larger clone lies a single base off, so this may be a read error. J is TRBJ1-2 and V is TRBV12-3 or TRBV12-4, with D uncertain. The CDR3 sequence is 14 residues long. CDR3 amino acids: CGSSLGEENYGYTF. The CDR3 DNA is TGTGGCAGCAGTTTGGGCGAGGAAAACTATGGCTACACCTTC.

The chain joins TRBV29-1 to TRBJ1-1, with D possibly TRBD1 on 5 matching bases. Trimming stripped 7 bases from V and 6 bases from J, with 18 bases between. Germline CDR1 is SQVTM and CDR2 is ANQGSEA. CDR3 length: 13 amino acids. The CDR3 DNA reads TGCAGCGGTCATCACTCGGGGGGACCTGAAGCTTTCTTT. This encodes CSGHHSGGPEAFF.

V gene TRBV29-1 combines with J gene TRBJ1-2; the D is unclear. Trimming took off 6 bases at V and 0 bases at J, with 8 bases between the two ends. From germline, CDR1 is SQVTM and CDR2 ANQGSEA. The CDR3 contains 12 residues. The DNA of the CDR3 is TGCAGCGTCGCTCTGACTAACTATGGCTACACCTTC. This translates into CSVALTNYGYTF.

At least ten counts were recorded for this clonotype. J is TRBJ2-7 and V is TRBV20-1; 8 bases align to TRBD2. Per germline, CDR1 DFQATT and CDR2 SNEGSKA (reference sequence). The CDR3 runs to 16 residues. Trimming at V came to 5 bases and at J to 2 bases, leaving 14 bases not matched to a gene. CDR3 in DNA: TGCAGTGCTTTAGAGGGACATAGCGGGGAAACCTACGAGCAGTACTTC. Translated, it gives CSALEGHSGETYEQYF.

This clonotype was observed a few times. This chain connects TRBV12-3 or TRBV12-4 to TRBJ2-2, with D possibly being TRBD1 (5 bases). CDR3 size: 13 residues. V was clipped by 6 bases and J by 3 bases, with 8 bases between them. CDR3: CASSGRDTGELFF. In DNA, the CDR3 is TGTGCCAGCAGCGGCAGGGACACCGGGGAGCTGTTTTTT.

Ten or more counts support this clonotype. The rearrangement joins TRBV18 to TRBJ2-1, with TRBD2 identical over 7 bases. V lost 5 bases, J lost 5 bases, and 12 bases stayed unmatched. This CDR3 region has 16 residues. Germline V CDR1 and CDR2: KGHSH, LQKENI. CDR3 sequence: CASSEGLPTSHNEQFF. Here the CDR3 DNA reads TGTGCCAGCTCAGAAGGGCTCCCGACTAGCCACAATGAGCAGTTCTTC.

This clonotype was counted only a few times. This rearrangement joins TRBV12-3 or TRBV12-4 to TRBJ1-5; D gene uncertain. V was shortened by 10 bases and J by 11 bases, with 15 bases between the two germline ends. This CDR3 is built from 11 residues. The CDR3 protein is CATLTGATQHF. The CDR3 coding sequence is TGTGCCACGCTTACGGGCGCGACCCAGCATTTT.

This clonotype showed up many times. The chain uses TRBV5-1 and TRBJ1-2; a weak D match, TRBD1 (6 bases). V was clipped by 0 bases and J by 2 bases, with 8 bases between them. The CDR3 extends over 14 amino acids. Looked up from germline, CDR1 is SGHRS and CDR2 is YFSETQ. Here the CDR3 reads CASSLGGTNYGYTF. The CDR3 DNA reads TGCGCCAGCAGCTTGGGGGGGACAAACTATGGCTACACCTTC.

This clonotype was detected many times. This chain connects TRBV18 to TRBJ2-1; 7 bases line up with TRBD1. Trimming at V came to 5 bases and at J to 4 bases, leaving 11 bases not matched to a gene. Germline CDR1 KGHSH, CDR2 LQKENI. CDR3 length equals 16 residues. This chain's CDR3 is CASSGSGTDLYNEQFF. In nucleotides, the CDR3 is TGTGCCAGCTCAGGTTCCGGGACAGACCTTTACAATGAGCAGTTCTTC.

There are many counts of this clonotype. The chain combines TRBV14 with TRBJ1-2; the D gene is possibly TRBD1 (5 bases). V was clipped by 4 bases and J by 2 bases, with 8 bases between them. Germline-derived CDR1 and CDR2 are SGHDN and FVKESK. This CDR3 contains 13 residues. As DNA, the CDR3 is TGTGCCAGCAGCCCGGACACGAACTATGGCTACACCTTC. Its translation: CASSPDTNYGYTF.

V gene TRBV20-1 combines with J gene TRBJ1-6; 7 bases align to TRBD1. Germline V CDR1 and CDR2: DFQATT, SNEGSKA (reference sequence). The CDR3 totals 15 residues. Trimming took 0 bases from V and 7 from J; bases not matched to a gene: 6. The CDR3 region has the DNA TGCAGTGCTAGAGATGATGGACAGGCCAATTCACCCCTCCACTTT. Protein: CSARDDGQANSPLHF.

The genes are TRBV19 and TRBJ1-1, with 7 bases aligning to TRBD1. V shed 9 bases, J shed 4 bases, and the junction held 5 bases outside the gene matches. The CDR3 spans 12 residues. Germline assignment: CDR1 LNHDA and CDR2 SQIVND (reference sequence). Here the CDR3 reads CASLSGGTEAFF. The DNA of the CDR3 is TGTGCCAGCTTATCAGGGGGCACTGAAGCTTTCTTT.

This clonotype came up many times. The gene calls are TRBV6-5 and TRBJ2-7, with 9 bases matching TRBD2. Per the germline V gene, CDR1 is MNHEY and CDR2 is SVGAGI. The CDR3 has 18 amino acids. After removal of 0 bases from V and 2 bases from J, the junction contained 11 bases not matched to a gene. The CDR3 DNA sequence: TGTGCCAGCAGTTACTCGGGACCTCCTAGCGGGGTAACCTACGAGCAGTACTTC. Its translation: CASSYSGPPSGVTYEQYF.

This clonotype was counted many times. V gene TRBV9 combines with J gene TRBJ1-1; D perhaps matches TRBD1 (5 bases). The length of the CDR3 is 15 residues. The V end lost 2 bases, the J end lost 1 base, and 12 bases lay between the germline ends. In germline, CDR1 is SGDLS, CDR2 YYNGEE. The CDR3 DNA is TGTGCCAGCAGCGTTTCAGGGTGGGGGAACACTGAAGCTTTCTTT. Translation: CASSVSGWGNTEAFF.